Listed here are 3 T cell receptor beta chains from one sample, sequenced in a study of OX40 agonist ivuxolimab in advanced cancers. The table came from immunoSEQ multiplex PCR; TCRdb's copy has only in-frame clones and leaves some out. The sample contains under 90,000 clones, approximately 95% of which appear only once. This sample comprised CD4+ or CD8+ T cells sorted from blood, obtained in a trial of the OX40 agonist ivuxolimab. The source is an adult with an advanced solid tumor such as melanoma, head and neck, liver or kidney cancer.

The chain couples TRBV28 to TRBJ1-6, with D possibly matching TRBD1 (6 bases). Trimming removed 7 bases from V and 5 bases from J, with 9 bases in between. The CDR3 runs 13 residues. Looked up from germline, CDR1 is MDHEN and CDR2 is SYDVKM. CDR3 residues: CASKGVNNSPLHF. CDR3 coding DNA: TGTGCCAGCAAGGGGGTCAATAATTCACCCCTCCACTTT.

This clone came up once. The CDR3 reads CSVIGGSGTGELFF. Written as DNA, the CDR3 is TGCAGCGTTATAGGGGGCTCGGGTACCGGGGAGCTGTTTTTT. The chain links TRBV29-1 to TRBJ2-2; 7 bases are a match to TRBD1. This CDR3 is 14 amino acids long. In germline, CDR1 is SQVTM, CDR2 ANQGSEA. V was pared by 5 bases and J by 5 bases, with 8 bases of the junction left unmatched.

The chain joins TRBV7-2 to TRBJ1-2; 8 positions agree with TRBD1. Germline V lookup: CDR1 SGHTA, CDR2 FQGNSA. Unmatched junction bases numbered 4, after V lost 2 bases and J lost 5 bases. The CDR3 length is 14 residues. The CDR3 DNA sequence: TGTGCCAGCAGCTTAACAGGGGGAACTTATGGCTACACCTTC. Translation: CASSLTGGTYGYTF.